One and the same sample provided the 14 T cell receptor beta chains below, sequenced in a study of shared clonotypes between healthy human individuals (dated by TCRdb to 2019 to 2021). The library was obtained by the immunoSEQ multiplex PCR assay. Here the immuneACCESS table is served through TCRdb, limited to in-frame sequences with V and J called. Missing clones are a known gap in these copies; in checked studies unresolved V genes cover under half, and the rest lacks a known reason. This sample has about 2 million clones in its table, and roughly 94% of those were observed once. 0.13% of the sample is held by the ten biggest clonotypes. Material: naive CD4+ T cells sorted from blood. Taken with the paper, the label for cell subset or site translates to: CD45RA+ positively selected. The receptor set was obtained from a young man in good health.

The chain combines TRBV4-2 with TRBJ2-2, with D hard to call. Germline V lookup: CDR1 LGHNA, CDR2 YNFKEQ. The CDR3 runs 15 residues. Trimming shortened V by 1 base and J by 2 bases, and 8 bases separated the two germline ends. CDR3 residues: CASSQVAVNTGELFF. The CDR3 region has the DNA TGTGCCAGCAGCCAAGTGGCAGTTAACACCGGGGAGCTGTTTTTT.

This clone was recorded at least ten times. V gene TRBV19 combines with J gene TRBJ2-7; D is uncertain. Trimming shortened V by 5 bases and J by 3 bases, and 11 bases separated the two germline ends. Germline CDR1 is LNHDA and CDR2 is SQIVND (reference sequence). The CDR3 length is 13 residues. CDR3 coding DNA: TGTGCCAGTAGTTCCCAAGGCGACTACGAGCAGTACTTC. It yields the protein CASSSQGDYEQYF.

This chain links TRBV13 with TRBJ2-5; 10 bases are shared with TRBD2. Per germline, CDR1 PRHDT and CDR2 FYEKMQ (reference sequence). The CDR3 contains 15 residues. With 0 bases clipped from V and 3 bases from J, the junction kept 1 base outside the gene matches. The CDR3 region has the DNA TGTGCCAGCAGCTTAGGCCTAGCGGGGGAAGAGACCCAGTACTTC. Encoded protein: CASSLGLAGEETQYF. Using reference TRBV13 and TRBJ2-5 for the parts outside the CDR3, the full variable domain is AAGVIQSPRHLIKEKRETATLKCYPIPRHDTVYWYQQGPGQDPQFLISFYEKMQSDKGSIPDRFSAQQFSDYHSELNMSSLELGDSALYFCASSLGLAGEETQYFGPGTRLLVL.

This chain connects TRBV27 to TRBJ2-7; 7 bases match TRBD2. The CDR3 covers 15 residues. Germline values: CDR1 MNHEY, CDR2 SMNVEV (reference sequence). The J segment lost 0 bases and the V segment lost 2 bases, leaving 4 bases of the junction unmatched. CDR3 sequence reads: CASSLAGVSSYEQYF. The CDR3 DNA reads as TGTGCCAGCAGTTTAGCGGGAGTGTCCTCCTACGAGCAGTACTTC.

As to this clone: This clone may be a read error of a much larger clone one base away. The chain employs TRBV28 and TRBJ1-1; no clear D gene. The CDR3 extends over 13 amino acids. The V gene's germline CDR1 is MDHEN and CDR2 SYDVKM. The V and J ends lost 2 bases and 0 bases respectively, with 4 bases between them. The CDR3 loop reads CASSLRLNTEAFF. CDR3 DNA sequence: TGTGCCAGCAGTTTACGCCTGAACACTGAAGCTTTCTTT.

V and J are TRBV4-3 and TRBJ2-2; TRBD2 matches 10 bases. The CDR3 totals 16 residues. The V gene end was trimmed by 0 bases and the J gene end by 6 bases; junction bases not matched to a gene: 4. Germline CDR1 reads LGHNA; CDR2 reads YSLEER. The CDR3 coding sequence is TGCGCCAGCAGCCAAGAAGCGGGAGGGCCCCCCGGGGAGCTGTTTTTT. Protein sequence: CASSQEAGGPPGELFF.

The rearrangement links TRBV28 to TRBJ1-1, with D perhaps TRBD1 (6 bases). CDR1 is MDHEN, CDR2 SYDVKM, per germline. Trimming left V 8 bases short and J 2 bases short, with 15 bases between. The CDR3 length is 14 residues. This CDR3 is CASGKQGGNTEAFF. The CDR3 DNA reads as TGTGCCAGCGGGAAACAGGGAGGAAACACTGAAGCTTTCTTT.

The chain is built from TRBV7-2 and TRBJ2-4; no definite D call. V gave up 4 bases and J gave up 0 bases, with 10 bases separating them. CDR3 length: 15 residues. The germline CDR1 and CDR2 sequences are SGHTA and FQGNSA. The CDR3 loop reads CASSSYRLAKNIQYF. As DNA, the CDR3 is TGTGCCAGCAGCTCTTACCGGCTAGCCAAAAACATTCAGTACTTC.

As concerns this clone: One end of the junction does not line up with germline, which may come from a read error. CDR3 DNA sequence: TGTGCTAGCAGCTCACGACAGGCTTCGAACACCGGGGAGCTGTTTTTT. Protein sequence: CASSSRQASNTGELFF. The chain couples TRBV7-7 to TRBJ2-2; TRBD1 might be the D (6 bases). CDR1 is SSHAT, CDR2 FNYEAQ, per germline (reference sequence). The CDR3 totals 16 residues.

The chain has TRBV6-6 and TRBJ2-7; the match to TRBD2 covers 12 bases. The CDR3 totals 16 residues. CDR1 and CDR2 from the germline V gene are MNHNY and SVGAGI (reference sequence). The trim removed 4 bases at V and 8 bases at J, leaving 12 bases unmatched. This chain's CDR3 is CASSLLAGGWAIKQYF. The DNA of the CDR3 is TGTGCCAGCAGTTTACTAGCGGGAGGATGGGCTATCAAGCAGTACTTC.

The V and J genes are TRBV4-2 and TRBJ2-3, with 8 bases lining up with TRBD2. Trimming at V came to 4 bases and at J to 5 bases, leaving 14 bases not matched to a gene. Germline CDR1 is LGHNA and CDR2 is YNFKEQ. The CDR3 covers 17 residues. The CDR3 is CASSLVALAGEGDTQYF. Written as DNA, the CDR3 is TGTGCCAGCAGCCTAGTAGCCCTAGCGGGTGAGGGAGATACGCAGTATTTT.

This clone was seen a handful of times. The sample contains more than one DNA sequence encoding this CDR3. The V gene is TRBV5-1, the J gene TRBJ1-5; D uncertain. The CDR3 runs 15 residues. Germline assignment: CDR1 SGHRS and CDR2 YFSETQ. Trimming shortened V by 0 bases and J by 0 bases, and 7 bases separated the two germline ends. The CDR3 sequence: CASSLEGNSNQPQHF. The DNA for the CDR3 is TGCGCCAGCAGCTTGGAGGGAAATAGCAATCAGCCCCAGCATTTT. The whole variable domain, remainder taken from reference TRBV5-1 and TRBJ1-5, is KAGVTQTPRYLIKTRGQQVTLSCSPISGHRSVSWYQQTPGQGLQFLFEYFSETQRNKGNFPGRFSGRQFSNSRSEMNVSTLELGDSALYLCASSLEGNSNQPQHFGDGTRLSIL.

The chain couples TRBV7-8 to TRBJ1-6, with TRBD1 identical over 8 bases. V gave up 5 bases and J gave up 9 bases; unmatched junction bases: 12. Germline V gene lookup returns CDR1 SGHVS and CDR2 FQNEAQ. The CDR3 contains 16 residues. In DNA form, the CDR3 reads TGTGCCAGCAGCCGAATCGGACAGGGTTTAGGTTCACCCCTCCACTTT. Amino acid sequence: CASSRIGQGLGSPLHF.

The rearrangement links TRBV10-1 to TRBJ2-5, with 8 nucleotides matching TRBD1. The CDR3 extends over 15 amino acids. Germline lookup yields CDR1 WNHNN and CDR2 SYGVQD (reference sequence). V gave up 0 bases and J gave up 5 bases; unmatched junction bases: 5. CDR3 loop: CASSESTGVGETQYF. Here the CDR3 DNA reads TGCGCCAGCAGTGAGTCGACAGGGGTAGGGGAGACCCAGTACTTC.